The 32 T cell receptor beta chains below all came from one sample that was sequenced in a study of blood T cell repertoires in COVID-19. Some clones are missing from TCRdb's copy, which holds only in-frame ones; the method was immunoSEQ multiplex PCR. This table has some 210,000 clones, 81% appearing once. Material for sequencing was PBMCs or T cells enriched from blood (not recorded which). The receptors originated from a woman in her forties or fifties with acute COVID-19.

The genes are TRBV2 and TRBJ2-7, with 8 bases that match TRBD2. The CDR3 totals 15 residues. The V gene's germline CDR1 is SNHLY and CDR2 FYNNEI. V gave up 4 bases and J gave up 6 bases; unmatched junction bases: 11. CDR3 sequence (DNA): TGTGCCAGCAGTGGAGCAGCGGGAGTAATGAGCGAGCAGTACTTC. Translating gives CASSGAAGVMSEQYF.

The chain carries TRBV11-2 and TRBJ2-3; 8 bases are a match to TRBD2. V lost 5 bases and J lost 5; bases outside the gene matches: 6. The CDR3 is 14 residues long. Germline V lookup: CDR1 SGHAT, CDR2 FQNNGV. In nucleotides, the CDR3 is TGTGCCAGCAGCCCTCCAGCGGGGGTAGATACGCAGTATTTT. It yields the protein CASSPPAGVDTQYF.

The V gene is TRBV4-1, the J gene TRBJ1-2; D remains unclear. CDR1 and CDR2 (germline): MGHRA, YSYEKL. V was pared by 0 bases and J by 5 bases, with 7 bases between. CDR3 size: 13 residues. CDR3 amino acids: CASSQDPRYGYTF. In DNA, the CDR3 is TGCGCCAGCAGCCAAGACCCCAGGTATGGCTACACCTTC.

The chain links TRBV4-1 to TRBJ2-2, with D perhaps TRBD1 (6 bases). With 3 bases removed from V and 0 bases from J, the gap between germline ends came to 11 bases. The length of the CDR3 is 16 residues. Germline V lookup: CDR1 MGHRA, CDR2 YSYEKL. CDR3 coding DNA: TGCGCCAGCAGCCATACCGGGACACCGAACACCGGGGAGCTGTTTTTT. The encoded protein is CASSHTGTPNTGELFF.

The sample holds a few counts of this clone. The genes are TRBV28 and TRBJ2-7; no reliable D call. The V gene lost 3 bases and the J gene lost 6 bases, with 9 bases spanning the gap. The length of the CDR3 is 12 residues. Germline-derived CDR1 and CDR2 are MDHEN and SYDVKM. CDR3 nucleotides: TGTGCCAGCAGTTTGTACAGCTCCGAGCAGTACTTC. Translation gives CASSLYSSEQYF.

The table lists this clone with a count of one. The CDR3 coding sequence is TGTGCCAGCAGTTTGACAGGGGGCAACTATGGCTACACCTTC. It translates to CASSLTGGNYGYTF. V is TRBV27 and J is TRBJ1-2; TRBD1 agrees at 10 bases. The CDR3 spans 14 residues. With V trimmed by 3 bases and J by 2 bases, 0 bases remained unmatched. In germline, CDR1 is MNHEY, CDR2 SMNVEV (reference sequence).

This rearrangement joins TRBV2 to TRBJ2-3; 7 nucleotides align to TRBD1. The V gene's germline CDR1 is SNHLY and CDR2 FYNNEI. V lost 6 bases and J lost 2; bases outside the gene matches: 14. The CDR3 is made up of 17 amino acids. CDR3 in amino acids: CASSRSSRGPDTDTQYF. Written as DNA, the CDR3 is TGTGCCAGCAGCCGATCTTCTAGGGGGCCCGACACAGATACGCAGTATTTT.

V and J are TRBV7-6 and TRBJ2-2, with D uncertain. Germline CDR1 and CDR2: SGHVS and FNYEAQ. CDR3 length equals 14 residues. V lost 2 bases and J lost 0, with 4 bases in between. The CDR3 coding sequence is TGTGCCAGCAGCTTACAGGCGAACACCGGGGAGCTGTTTTTT. Its protein is CASSLQANTGELFF.

Ten or more counts support this clone. At the DNA level, this CDR3 is encoded by other sequences in the same sample as well. The J gene is TRBJ2-2, the V gene TRBV27, with D uncertain. The germline V gene encodes CDR1 MNHEY and CDR2 SMNVEV (reference sequence). V was trimmed by 3 bases and J by 0 bases, leaving 2 bases between them. The CDR3 sequence is 13 residues long. In DNA, the CDR3 is TGTGCCAGCAGTTTCTCGAACACCGGGGAGCTGTTTTTT. Encoded protein: CASSFSNTGELFF.

This clone was counted once. This chain connects TRBV18 to TRBJ1-2, with 9 bases lining up with TRBD1. V gave up 3 bases and J gave up 2 bases; unmatched junction bases: 1. The V gene's germline CDR1 is KGHSH and CDR2 LQKENI. The CDR3 consists of 14 residues. CDR3 region: CASSPTGGNYGYTF. The CDR3 nucleotides read TGTGCCAGCTCACCGACAGGGGGAAACTATGGCTACACCTTC.

This chain links TRBV6-5 with TRBJ1-1; D not certain. Germline values: CDR1 MNHEY, CDR2 SVGAGI. The V end was cut by 6 bases, the J end by 1 base, with 15 bases between. The CDR3 runs to 15 residues. The CDR3 spells CASSAFGLTNTEAFF. The CDR3 coding sequence is TGTGCCAGCAGCGCCTTTGGACTGACGAACACTGAAGCTTTCTTT.

Only a few counts were recorded for this clone. This rearrangement joins TRBV7-2 to TRBJ2-7, with 8 bases aligning to TRBD1. J gave up 6 bases and V 0 bases, and 10 bases lay outside the gene matches. Germline V lookup: CDR1 SGHTA, CDR2 FQGNSA. The length of the CDR3 is 16 residues. Here the CDR3 reads CASSLALHRGATEQYF. In DNA, the CDR3 is TGTGCCAGCAGCTTAGCGCTCCACAGGGGGGCGACCGAGCAGTACTTC.

The chain has TRBV11-3 and TRBJ2-1, with no clear D. V shed 4 bases and J shed 2 bases, with 9 bases lying between them. CDR1 is SGHNT, CDR2 YENEEA, per germline. The CDR3 has 14 amino acids. CDR3 coding DNA: TGTGCCAGCAGCTCTAGGTTCCCCTACAATGAGCAGTTCTTC. Translated: CASSSRFPYNEQFF.

The chain carries TRBV10-3 and TRBJ2-7; possibly TRBD1 for D (6 bases). The CDR3 length is 16 residues. Deletions cut 0 bases from V and 3 bases from J, with 15 bases between. Germline V CDR1 and CDR2: ENHRY, SYGVKD. Here the CDR3 reads CAISESAGTLLYEQYF. CDR3 DNA sequence: TGTGCCATCAGTGAGTCTGCCGGGACACTACTCTACGAGCAGTACTTC.

The V and J genes are TRBV21-1 and TRBJ2-7; the listed D gene, TRBD2, was not tested against the DNA. TRBV21-1 is a pseudogene locus. The CDR3 loop spans 19 amino acids. DNA of the CDR3: TGTGCCAGCAGCACGACTAGCGGGGGGGCCACAACCCGATCCTACGAGCAGTACTTC. It translates to CASSTTSGGATTRSYEQYF.

V gene TRBV4-3 combines with J gene TRBJ2-5; D may be TRBD2 (6 bases). The CDR3 length is 14 residues. CDR1 is LGHNA and CDR2 is YSLEER in the germline V gene. The ends were cut back, 4 bases at V and 5 bases at J, with 14 bases in the middle. The CDR3 nucleotides are TGCGCCAGCAGCCGTTATCCTAGCGAGGAGACCCAGTACTTC. Residues: CASSRYPSEETQYF.

This sequence joins TRBV7-2 and TRBJ2-2; D might be TRBD1 (6 bases). CDR3 length: 15 amino acids. Germline CDR1 and CDR2: SGHTA and FQGNSA. Trimming removed 2 bases from V and 2 bases from J, with 9 bases in between. The CDR3 region is CASSLTGINTGELFF. The CDR3 DNA reads as TGTGCCAGCAGCTTAACAGGGATCAACACCGGGGAGCTGTTTTTT.

The chain combines TRBV5-5 with TRBJ1-1; no firm D call. Trimming removed 0 bases from V and 1 base from J, with 13 bases in between. Germline CDR1 reads SGHKS; CDR2 reads YYEKEE (reference sequence). The CDR3 is 16 amino acids. Written as DNA, the CDR3 is TGTGCCAGCAGCTTGGAGCAAGTACTTCAGAACACTGAAGCTTTCTTT. It encodes CASSLEQVLQNTEAFF. Variable domain in full (rest from reference TRBV5-5 and TRBJ1-1): DAGVTQSPTHLIKTRGQQVTLRCSPISGHKSVSWYQQVLGQGPQFIFQYYEKEERGRGNFPDRFSARQFPNYSSELNVNALLLGDSALYLCASSLEQVLQNTEAFFGQGTRLTVV.

The CDR3 here is CSVLNTRGNTEAFF. In DNA form, the CDR3 reads TGCAGCGTCCTTAACACCAGGGGTAACACTGAAGCTTTCTTT. The chain couples TRBV29-1 to TRBJ1-1; a possible D gene is TRBD1 (6 bases). CDR3 size: 14 residues. CDR1 and CDR2 (germline): SQVTM, ANQGSEA. V was pared by 6 bases and J by 2 bases, with 16 bases between.

The rearrangement uses TRBV5-1 and TRBJ2-5, with TRBD1 matching 9 bases. The CDR3 has 14 amino acids. J gave up 5 bases and V 2 bases, and 4 bases lay outside the gene matches. Germline V gives CDR1 SGHRS, CDR2 YFSETQ. CDR3 region: CASSLQGARETQYF. The CDR3 region has the DNA TGCGCCAGCAGCTTACAGGGGGCTCGGGAGACCCAGTACTTC.

The rearrangement uses TRBV6-5 and TRBJ2-2, with 9 bases lining up with TRBD2. The germline CDR1 and CDR2 sequences are MNHEY and SVGAGI. J lost 0 bases, V lost 6 bases, and 5 bases had no gene match. The CDR3 sequence is 16 residues long. The CDR3 sequence is CASSYSGGPNTGELFF. CDR3 DNA: TGTGCCAGCAGCTACAGCGGGGGGCCGAACACCGGGGAGCTGTTTTTT.

The sample holds one count of this clone. Written as DNA, the CDR3 is TGTGCCAGCAGCCGGATAGGGACTAGCGGATACAATGAGCAGTTCTTC. Its translation: CASSRIGTSGYNEQFF. The chain employs TRBV3-1 (or the pseudogene TRBV3-2) and TRBJ2-1, with TRBD2 identical over 11 bases. The V gene's germline CDR1 is LGHDT and CDR2 YNNKEL (reference sequence). CDR3 length: 16 amino acids. V gave up 4 bases and J gave up 4 bases; unmatched junction bases: 6.

V is TRBV10-2 and J is TRBJ2-3; D perhaps matches TRBD1 (5 bases). Trimming removed 2 bases from V and 0 bases from J, with 9 bases in between. Germline V gene lookup returns CDR1 WSHSY and CDR2 SAAADI. CDR3 size: 15 residues. CDR3 residues: CASSEGALSTDTQYF. The CDR3 DNA reads TGCGCCAGCAGTGAGGGGGCCCTTAGCACAGATACGCAGTATTTT.

The rearrangement uses TRBV9 and TRBJ1-4; TRBD1 might be the D (5 bases). CDR1 is SGDLS, CDR2 YYNGEE, per germline. The CDR3 has 15 amino acids. Trimming pared 7 bases from V and 4 bases from J, leaving 17 bases between. CDR3 sequence: CASSQGDRFNEKLFF. The CDR3 nucleotides are TGTGCCAGCTCCCAGGGTGACAGATTTAATGAAAAACTGTTTTTT.

This clone appeared once. V gene TRBV9 combines with J gene TRBJ2-1, with 13 bases fitting TRBD2. Losses at the gene ends were 0 bases for V and 7 bases for J; bases not matched to a gene: 1. There are 15 residues in the CDR3. Germline CDR1 is SGDLS and CDR2 is YYNGEE. In nucleotides, the CDR3 is TGTGCCAGCAGCGTAGGGACTAGCGGGGGAAATGAGCAGTTCTTC. It translates to CASSVGTSGGNEQFF.

This clone has just one count. The rearrangement links TRBV28 to TRBJ1-6; 9 bases agree with TRBD1. Germline CDR1 and CDR2: MDHEN and SYDVKM. The CDR3 spans 15 residues. V was clipped by 5 bases and J by 9 bases; unmatched bases: 8. CDR3 amino acids: CASSRPRDRASPLHF. The CDR3 DNA follows: TGTGCCAGCAGTCGCCCCCGGGACAGGGCTTCACCCCTCCACTTT.

The chain couples TRBV5-1 to TRBJ2-4, with 7 bases matching TRBD1. The germline CDR1 and CDR2 sequences are SGHRS and YFSETQ. CDR3 length equals 16 residues. J lost 1 base, V lost 4 bases, and 8 bases had no gene match. As DNA, the CDR3 is TGCGCCAGCAGCCCGGGACAGTCCTATGCCAAAAACATTCAGTACTTC. Amino acids: CASSPGQSYAKNIQYF.

The gene calls are TRBV5-1 and TRBJ2-2; D might be TRBD1 (7 bases). The CDR3 has 15 amino acids. The V end was cut by 1 base, the J end by 5 bases, with 12 bases between. Germline CDR1 is SGHRS and CDR2 is YFSETQ. The CDR3 bases are TGCGCCAGCAGCTTGCAGGGGGGCCGTACCGGGGAGCTGTTTTTT. Encoded protein: CASSLQGGRTGELFF.

This clone was found a few times. This chain joins TRBV6-5 and TRBJ1-3; TRBD1 matches at 7 bases. The CDR3 runs to 15 residues. V gave up 6 bases and J gave up 0 bases; unmatched junction bases: 5. Germline loops: CDR1 MNHEY, CDR2 SVGAGI. CDR3 sequence: CASRRDRFSGNTIYF. The CDR3 DNA reads TGTGCCAGCAGGCGGGACAGATTCTCTGGAAACACCATATATTTT.

The chain uses TRBV5-4 and TRBJ2-5; 12 bases align to TRBD2. The V segment lost 4 bases and the J segment 5 bases; nucleotides outside the gene matches: 6. Looked up from germline, CDR1 is SGHNT and CDR2 is YYREEE (reference sequence). The CDR3 contains 15 residues. The CDR3 bases are TGTGCCAGCAGCCCAGGGACTAGCGGGCACGAGACCCAGTACTTC. Residues: CASSPGTSGHETQYF.

The J gene is TRBJ2-1, the V gene TRBV5-8; D unresolved. Germline V gene lookup returns CDR1 SGHTS and CDR2 YDEGEE. The V gene lost 0 bases and the J gene lost 5 bases, with 12 bases spanning the gap. This CDR3 spans 15 amino acids. The CDR3 DNA reads TGTGCCAGCAGCTTGGTAGGTTCCAGGAACAATGAGCAGTTCTTC. This gives the protein CASSLVGSRNNEQFF.

The chain is built from TRBV7-8 and TRBJ1-6, with D unresolved. This CDR3 contains 17 residues. Looked up from germline, CDR1 is SGHVS and CDR2 is FQNEAQ. The V end was cut by 6 bases, the J end by 7 bases, with 22 bases between. Here the CDR3 reads CASSSRGPRRDNSPLHF. The CDR3 DNA sequence: TGTGCCAGCAGTTCAAGAGGGCCGCGCCGAGACAATTCACCCCTCCACTTT.